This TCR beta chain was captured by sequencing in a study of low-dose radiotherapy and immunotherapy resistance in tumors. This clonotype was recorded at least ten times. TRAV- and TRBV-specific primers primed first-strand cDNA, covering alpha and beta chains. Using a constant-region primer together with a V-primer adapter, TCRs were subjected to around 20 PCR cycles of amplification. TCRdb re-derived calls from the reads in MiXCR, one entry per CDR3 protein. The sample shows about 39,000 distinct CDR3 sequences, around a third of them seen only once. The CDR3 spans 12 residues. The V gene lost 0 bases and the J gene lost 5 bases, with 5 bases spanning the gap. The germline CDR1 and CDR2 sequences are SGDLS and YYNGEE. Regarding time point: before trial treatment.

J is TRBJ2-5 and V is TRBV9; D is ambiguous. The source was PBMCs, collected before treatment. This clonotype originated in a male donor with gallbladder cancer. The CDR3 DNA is TGTGCCAGCAGCGTAGGAAGGGAGACCCAGTACTTC. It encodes CASSVGRETQYF.